This is a list of T cell receptor beta chains from one sample in a study of shared clonotypes between healthy human individuals. This table comes from immunoSEQ multiplex PCR, and its TCRdb copy is limited to in-frame clones, with some not included. The sample has some 2 million clones, 85% to 95% seen once; the top ten hold approximately 1%. The source material was naive CD8+ T cells sorted from blood. These receptors originate from a man aged 18 to 35 in good health. CDR3s include the opening cysteine and the closing phenylalanine or tryptophan. D genes are given only for firm matches. Size tells how often a clone was seen (once, few, many) or the class of an expanded clone, and some rows leave it out.

>TRBD2|.|TRBV5-1|TRBJ2-7
TGCGCCAGCAGCTGGATGACTAGCGGGGTGGGCGAGCAGTACTTC
CASSWMTSGVGEQYF
>TRBD1|.|TRBV29-1|TRBJ2-7
TGCAGCGTTGAAGATGACAGGGGGGCACCCTACGAGCAGTACTTC
CSVEDDRGAPYEQYF
>TRBD1|.|TRBV5-6|TRBJ2-1
TGTGCCAGCAGCGCGGCCGGGACAGGGGACAATGAGCAGTTCTTC
CASSAAGTGDNEQFF
>TRBD2|.|TRBV28|TRBJ2-3
TGTGCCAGCAGTTTGTTAGCGGGGGAGTTTAATACGCAGTATTTT
CASSLLAGEFNTQYF
>TRBD1|.|TRBV9|TRBJ2-5
TGTGCCAGCAGCCATCCCAACGGGGACAGGGAACGGGAGACCCAGTACTTC
CASSHPNGDRERETQYF
>.|.|TRBV6-1|TRBJ1-1
TGTGCCAGCAGTGGGGCACAGAGTATGAACACTGAAGCTTTCTTT
CASSGAQSMNTEAFF
>.|.|TRBV11-2|TRBJ2-1
TGTGCCAGCAGCTTAATCGGGGGTCGGGTCCTATACAATGAGCAGTTCTTC
CASSLIGGRVLYNEQFF
>TRBD2|.|TRBV7-9|TRBJ2-4
TGTGCCAGCAGCTTTTCACTACAAACTAGCGGGAGGGCTAATCAGTACTTC
CASSFSLQTSGRANQYF
>TRBD1|once|TRBV5-1|TRBJ1-3
TGCGCCAGCAGCTTGGGGACAGGGGAAGCGTACACCATATATTTT
CASSLGTGEAYTIYF
>TRBD2|.|TRBV25-1|TRBJ2-1
TGTGCCAGCAGTGTGCTAGCGGGGGGATACAATGAGCAGTTCTTC
CASSVLAGGYNEQFF
>TRBD2|.|TRBV13|TRBJ2-3
TGTGCCAGCAGCTCTCCTACCGTACTAGCGGGCGGCTCAGATACGCAGTATTTT
CASSSPTVLAGGSDTQYF
>.|.|TRBV21-1|TRBJ2-5
TGTGCCAGCAGCAAAGCAGGGGGAGGGGAGACCCAGTACTTC
CASSKAGGGETQYF
>.|.|TRBV14|TRBJ1-1
TGTGCCAGCAGCCAAGATTGGATAGGGGCCACTGAAGCTTTCTTT
CASSQDWIGATEAFF
>TRBD2|once|TRBV4-1|TRBJ2-1
TGCGCCAGCAGCCAAGACCCAGGACTAGGGGACAATGAGCAGTTCTTC
CASSQDPGLGDNEQFF
>TRBD1|.|TRBV10-2|TRBJ1-1
TGCGCCAGCAGGGAGGGACAGGCGCTGAACACTGAAGCTTTCTTT
CASREGQALNTEAFF
>TRBD1|.|TRBV4-1|TRBJ2-5
TGCGCCAGCAGCCCAGACAGGGGCGAGTACCAAGAGACCCAGTACTTC
CASSPDRGEYQETQYF
>.|.|TRBV7-2|TRBJ1-1
TGTGCCAGCAGCTTAGACACCAACACTGAAGCTTTCTTT
CASSLDTNTEAFF
>.|.|TRBV9|TRBJ2-2
TGTGCCAGCAGCGTGGGAGGGGGCCACACCGGGGAGCTGTTTTTT
CASSVGGGHTGELFF
>.|.|TRBV4-3|TRBJ1-1
TGCGCCAGCAGCCAAGAAGTCCGGGGAGATACTGAAGCTTTCTTT
CASSQEVRGDTEAFF
>.|few|TRBV11-2|TRBJ1-2
TGTGCCAGCAGCTTAGTAGGGGAGGAGGGCTACACCTTC
CASSLVGEEGYTF
>TRBD2|.|TRBV27|TRBJ2-7
TGTGCCAGCAGTTTATCGACTCCTAGCGGGGGGACTTACGAGCAGTACTTC
CASSLSTPSGGTYEQYF
>.|.|TRBV4-1|TRBJ2-1
TGCGCCAGCAGCGGAGTAGATGAGCAGTTCTTC
CASSGVDEQFF
>TRBD1|.|TRBV7-2|TRBJ2-3
TGTGCCAGCAGCGCAGACAGGGTTGTGTGGGCAGATACGCAGTATTTT
CASSADRVVWADTQYF
>.|.|TRBV28|TRBJ2-5
TGTGCCAGCAGCCCTACCCGCAGCGGACAAGAGACCCAGTACTTC
CASSPTRSGQETQYF
>TRBD2|.|TRBV6-1|TRBJ2-1
TGTGCCAGCAGTGAAGTAGGGACTAGCGCTGAGCAGTTCTTC
CASSEVGTSAEQFF
>.|.|TRBV19|TRBJ1-4
TGTGCCAGTAGCCGGACAGCGGGAACGGAAAAACTGTTTTTT
CASSRTAGTEKLFF
>TRBD2|few|TRBV27|TRBJ2-1
TGTGCCAGCAGTGAGCGGGGGGCCTACAATGAGCAGTTCTTC
CASSERGAYNEQFF
>.|.|TRBV30|TRBJ1-4
TGTGCCTGGAGTGTGGAGAGTGTATCCAATGAAAAACTGTTTTTT
CAWSVESVSNEKLFF
>.|.|TRBV27|TRBJ1-6
TGTGCCAGCAGTTTATGGGCAGGGTACAATTCACCCCTCCACTTT
CASSLWAGYNSPLHF
>.|.|TRBV27|TRBJ1-5
TGTGCCAGCAGTTTACGGAGCCCGGTCCAGCCCCAGCATTTT
CASSLRSPVQPQHF
>.|.|TRBV5-5|TRBJ2-7
TGTGCCAGCAGCCGGACTACCGTCTACGAGCAGTACTTC
CASSRTTVYEQYF
>TRBD2|.|TRBV29-1|TRBJ2-2
TGCAGCGTGACCGGACTAGCGGAGACCGGGGAGCTGTTTTTT
CSVTGLAETGELFF
>.|.|TRBV7-9|TRBJ2-3
TGTGCCAGCAGCTTAGGGGCGGATACGCAGTATTTT
CASSLGADTQYF
>.|.|TRBV29-1|TRBJ2-2
TGCAGCGTTTTGGACGGGGAGCTGTTTTTT
CSVLDGELFF
>.|.|TRBV9|TRBJ2-1
TGTGCCAGCAGCCCGAGGGGTCCCTTCGACGGTGAGCAGTTCTTC
CASSPRGPFDGEQFF
>.|.|TRBV30|TRBJ2-1
TGTGCCTGGAGTGAGACGCCTGAGCAGTTCTTC
CAWSETPEQFF
>.|.|TRBV27|TRBJ2-7
TGTGCCAGCAGTTTGGGACCTTCTTACGAGCAGTACTTC
CASSLGPSYEQYF
>.|.|TRBV4-1|TRBJ2-7
TGCGCCAGCAGCCAGGCGAGCAGCGGCTACGAGCAGTACTTC
CASSQASSGYEQYF
>.|.|TRBV4-1|TRBJ2-7
TGCGCCAGCAGCCAAAAGGGGCCGAGCTCCTACGAGCAGTACTTC
CASSQKGPSSYEQYF
>.|.|TRBV28|TRBJ2-5
TGTGCCAGCAGTCTAGGCCCAAGCCAGTACTTC
CASSLGPSQYF
>.|.|TRBV2|TRBJ2-4
TGTGCCAGCAGTGGGCAAGAGGGAGCCAAAAACATTCAGTACTTC
CASSGQEGAKNIQYF
>.|.|TRBV6-1|TRBJ2-7
TGTGCCAGCAATGGTCTGTATGCGGCACCCTACGAGCAGTACTTC
CASNGLYAAPYEQYF
>TRBD2|.|TRBV29-1|TRBJ2-1
TGCAGCGTTGAAGATGGGACTAGCGAGAATGAGCAGTTCTTC
CSVEDGTSENEQFF
>.|few|TRBV6-5|TRBJ1-1
TGTGCCAGCAGTGGAGCGGCCACTGAAGCTTTCTTT
CASSGAATEAFF
>.|.|TRBV7-6|TRBJ2-1
TGTGCCAGCAGCTCGACAGGTAACTCCTACAATGAGCAGTTCTTC
CASSSTGNSYNEQFF
>.|.|TRBV30|TRBJ1-1
TGTGCCTGGAGTGGTGTGGGAAACACTGAAGCTTTCTTT
CAWSGVGNTEAFF
>.|once|TRBV29-1|TRBJ2-3
TGCAGCGTCCAAACAGATACGCAGTATTTT
CSVQTDTQYF
>.|.|TRBV27|TRBJ2-7
TGTGCCAGCAGCTTAACAGCAGCCTACGAGCAGTACTTC
CASSLTAAYEQYF
>.|.|TRBV7-9|TRBJ2-2
TGTGCCAGCAGCTTAGACCGATACACCGGGGAGCTGTTTTTT
CASSLDRYTGELFF
>TRBD1|.|TRBV15|TRBJ1-3
TGTGCCACCAGCTGGACAGGGTATGGAAACACCATATATTTT
CATSWTGYGNTIYF
>.|.|TRBV7-9|TRBJ2-7
TGTGCCAGCAGCCCTCGGGACACAGCCTACGAGCAGTACTTC
CASSPRDTAYEQYF
>.|.|TRBV4-3|TRBJ2-5
TGCGCCAGCAGCCAAGAGGCGACAGCCGGAGAGACCCAGTACTTC
CASSQEATAGETQYF
>TRBD1|.|TRBV5-6|TRBJ2-7
TGTGCCAGCAGCCTAGGTCGTCGACAGGGGGCCTACGAGCAGTACTTC
CASSLGRRQGAYEQYF
>.|.|TRBV27|TRBJ2-1
TGTGCCAGCAGTGAACGGATAAATGAGCAGTTCTTC
CASSERINEQFF